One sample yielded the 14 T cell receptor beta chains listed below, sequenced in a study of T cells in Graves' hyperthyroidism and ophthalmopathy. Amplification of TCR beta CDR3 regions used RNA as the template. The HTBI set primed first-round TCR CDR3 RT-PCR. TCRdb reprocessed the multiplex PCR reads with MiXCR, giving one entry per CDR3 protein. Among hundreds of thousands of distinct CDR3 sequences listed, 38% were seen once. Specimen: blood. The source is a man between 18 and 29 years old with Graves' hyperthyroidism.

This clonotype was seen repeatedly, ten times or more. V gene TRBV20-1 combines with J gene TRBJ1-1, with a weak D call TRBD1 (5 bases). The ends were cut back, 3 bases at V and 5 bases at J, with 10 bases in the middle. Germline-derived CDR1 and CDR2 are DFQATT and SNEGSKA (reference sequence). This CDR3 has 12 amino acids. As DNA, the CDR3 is TGCAGTGCTAGGACAGACGGTACTGAAGCTTTCTTT. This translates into CSARTDGTEAFF.

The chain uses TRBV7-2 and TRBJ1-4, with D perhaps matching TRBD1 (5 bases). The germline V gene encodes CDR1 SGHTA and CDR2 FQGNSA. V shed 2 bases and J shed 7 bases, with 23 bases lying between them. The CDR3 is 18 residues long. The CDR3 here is CASSLRWRGRGFGEKLFF. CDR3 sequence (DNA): TGTGCCAGCAGCTTAAGGTGGCGGGGCAGAGGTTTTGGTGAAAAACTGTTTTTT. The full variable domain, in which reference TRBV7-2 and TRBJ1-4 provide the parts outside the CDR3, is GAGVSQSPSNKVTEKGKDVELRCDPISGHTALYWYRQSLGQGLEFLIYFQGNSAPDKSGLPSDRFSAERTGGSVSTLTIQRTQQEDSAVYLCASSLRWRGRGFGEKLFFGSGTQLSVL.

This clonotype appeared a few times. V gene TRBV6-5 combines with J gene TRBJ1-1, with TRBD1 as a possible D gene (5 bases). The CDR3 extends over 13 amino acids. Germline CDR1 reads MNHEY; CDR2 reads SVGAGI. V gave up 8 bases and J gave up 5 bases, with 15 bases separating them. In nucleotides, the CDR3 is TGTGCCAGCGCGACGGGGGGGAATACTGAAGCTTTCTTT. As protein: CASATGGNTEAFF.

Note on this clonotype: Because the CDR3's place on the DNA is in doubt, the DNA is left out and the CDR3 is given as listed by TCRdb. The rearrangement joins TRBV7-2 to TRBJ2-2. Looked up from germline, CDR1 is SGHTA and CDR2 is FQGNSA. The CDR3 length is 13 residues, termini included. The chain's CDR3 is CASSLYGRRSCFF.

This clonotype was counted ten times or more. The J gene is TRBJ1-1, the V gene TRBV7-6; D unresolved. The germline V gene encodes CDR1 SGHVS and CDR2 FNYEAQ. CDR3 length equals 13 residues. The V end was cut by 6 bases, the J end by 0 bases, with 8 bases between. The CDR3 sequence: CASRQTVNTEAFF. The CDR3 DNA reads TGTGCCAGCAGGCAAACAGTGAACACTGAAGCTTTCTTT.

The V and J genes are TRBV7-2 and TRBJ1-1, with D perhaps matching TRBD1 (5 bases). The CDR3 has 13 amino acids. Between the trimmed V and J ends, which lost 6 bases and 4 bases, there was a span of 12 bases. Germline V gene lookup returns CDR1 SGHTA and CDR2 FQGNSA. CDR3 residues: CASRLRGVTEAFF. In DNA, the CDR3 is TGTGCCAGCAGGCTAAGGGGCGTCACTGAAGCTTTCTTT.

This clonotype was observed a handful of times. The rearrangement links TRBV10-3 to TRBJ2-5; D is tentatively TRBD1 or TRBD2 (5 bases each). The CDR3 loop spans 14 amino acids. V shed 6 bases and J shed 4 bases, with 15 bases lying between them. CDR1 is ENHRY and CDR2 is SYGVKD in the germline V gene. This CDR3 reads CAIRGEGTVETQYF. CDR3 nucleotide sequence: TGTGCCATCAGGGGGGAAGGGACGGTAGAGACCCAGTACTTC.

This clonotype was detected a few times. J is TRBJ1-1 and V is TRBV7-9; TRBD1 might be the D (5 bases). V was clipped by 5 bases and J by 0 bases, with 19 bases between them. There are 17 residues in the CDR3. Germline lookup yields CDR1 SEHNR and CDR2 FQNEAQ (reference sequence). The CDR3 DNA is TGTGCCAGCAGCCAAGACCACATCAGGGCCCTGAACACTGAAGCTTTCTTT. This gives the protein CASSQDHIRALNTEAFF.

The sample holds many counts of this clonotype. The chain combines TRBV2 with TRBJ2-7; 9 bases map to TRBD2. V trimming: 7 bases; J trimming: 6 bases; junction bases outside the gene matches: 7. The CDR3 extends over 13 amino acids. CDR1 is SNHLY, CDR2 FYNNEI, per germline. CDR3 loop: CASKRREGGEQYF. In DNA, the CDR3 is TGTGCCAGCAAAAGGCGGGAGGGTGGCGAGCAGTACTTC.

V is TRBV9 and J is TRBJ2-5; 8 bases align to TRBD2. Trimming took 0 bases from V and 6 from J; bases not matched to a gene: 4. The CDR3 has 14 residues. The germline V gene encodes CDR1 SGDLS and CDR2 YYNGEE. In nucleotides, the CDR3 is TGTGCCAGCAGCGTAGCGGGGGGGGCGAAGACCCAGTACTTC. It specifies CASSVAGGAKTQYF. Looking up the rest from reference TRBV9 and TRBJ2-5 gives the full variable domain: DSGVTQTPKHLITATGQRVTLRCSPRSGDLSVYWYQQSLDQGLQFLIQYYNGEERAKGNILERFSAQQFPDLHSELNLSSLELGDSALYFCASSVAGGAKTQYFGPGTRLLVL.

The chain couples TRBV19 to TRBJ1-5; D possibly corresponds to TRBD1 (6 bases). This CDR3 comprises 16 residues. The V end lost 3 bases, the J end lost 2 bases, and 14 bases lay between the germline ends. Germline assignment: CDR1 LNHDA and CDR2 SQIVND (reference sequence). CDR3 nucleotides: TGTGCCAGTAGTATGAGCCGGGGGCCCGGCAATCAGCCCCAGCATTTT. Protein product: CASSMSRGPGNQPQHF.

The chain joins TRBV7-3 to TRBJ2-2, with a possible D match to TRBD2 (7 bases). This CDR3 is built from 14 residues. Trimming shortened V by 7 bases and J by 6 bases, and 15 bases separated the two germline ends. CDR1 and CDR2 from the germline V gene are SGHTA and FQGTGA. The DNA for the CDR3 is TGTGCCAGCACCGACGAGGGGGGGGCCGGGGAGCTGTTTTTT. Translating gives CASTDEGGAGELFF.

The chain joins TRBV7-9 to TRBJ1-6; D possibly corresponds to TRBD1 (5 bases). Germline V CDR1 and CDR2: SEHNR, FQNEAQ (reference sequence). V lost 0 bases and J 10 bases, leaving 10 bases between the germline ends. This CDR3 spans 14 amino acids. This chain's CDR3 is CASSLAQGGSPLHF. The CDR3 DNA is TGTGCCAGCAGCTTAGCCCAGGGCGGGTCACCCCTCCACTTT.

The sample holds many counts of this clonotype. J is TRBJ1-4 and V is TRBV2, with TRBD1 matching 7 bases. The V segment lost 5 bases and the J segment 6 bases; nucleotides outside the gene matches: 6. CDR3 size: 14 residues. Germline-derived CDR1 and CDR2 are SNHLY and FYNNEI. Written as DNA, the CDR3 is TGTGCCAGCAGTTGGGGACAGTCCGATGAAAAACTGTTTTTT. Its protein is CASSWGQSDEKLFF.